This T cell receptor beta chain is from a study of response to subunit inactivated influenza vaccine. General study results and limits: With each seasonal influenza vaccination, the authors suggested, few new T cells are recruited.

CDR1 and CDR2 (germline): SGHTA, FQGNSA. V was pared by 4 bases and J by 6 bases, with 13 bases of the junction left unmatched. The CDR3 totals 16 residues. Of note for this clonotype: Its antigen is still unknown.

TCRdb used MiXCR to reprocess the RT-PCR reads, holding one entry per CDR3 protein. Here the sample spans about half a million distinct CDR3 sequences, over 9.5% being singletons. V usage is TRBV7-2 and J usage is TRBJ2-3, with TRBD2 matching over 7 bases. The sequenced sample was PBMCs from blood, obtained more than 35 days after vaccination. The clonotype comes from a man aged 50 to 59 who received an inactivated influenza vaccine. For the CDR3, the DNA is TGTGCCAGCAGCTGGGGGGGACTGCCCCTTGGTGATACGCAGTATTTT. Its translation is CASSWGGLPLGDTQYF.